A selection of T cell receptor beta chains follows, all from one sample in a study of persistence of HIV-infected CD4 T cells. This table comes from immunoSEQ multiplex PCR, and its TCRdb copy is limited to in-frame clones, with some not included. The profile shows approximately 65,000 clones, more than 70% of them singletons. These receptors are not linked to any known antigen. The sample was CD4+ T cells sorted from PBMCs after roughly 17-hour stimulation, taken from a patient who received antiretroviral therapy. The receptor source for this set is an adult man with HIV who was CMV-seropositive. Each CDR3 is given with its conserved first and last residue. The D gene is left open where the match is weak. Clone size is given for some rows only: seen once, a few or many times, or a class if the clone is expanded.

J gene	D gene	V gene	clone size	CDR3 DNA	CDR3 protein
TRBJ1-2	.	TRBV2	.	TGTGCCAGCAGTGAAGCGCAAAGTTATGGCTACACCTTC	CASSEAQSYGYTF
TRBJ1-4	TRBD1	TRBV6-5	.	TGTGCCAGCAGAACCGGGACAGGGGATGAAAAACTGTTTTTT	CASRTGTGDEKLFF
TRBJ1-5	.	TRBV29-1	.	TGCAGCGTTAGGGGAGGGGGCAATCAGCCCCAGCATTTT	CSVRGGGNQPQHF
TRBJ2-2	TRBD2	TRBV11-3	.	TGTGCCAGCAGCTCGAGGGGAACTAGCGGGGGACGGGAGCTGTTTTTT	CASSSRGTSGGRELFF
TRBJ2-7	.	TRBV3-1/TRBV3-2	.	TGTGCCAGCAGCCCCGGACAGAGCTCCTACGAGCAGTACTTC	CASSPGQSSYEQYF
TRBJ1-1	.	TRBV5-1	few	TGCGCCAGCAGCTGGTCAATGAACACTGAAGCTTTCTTT	CASSWSMNTEAFF
TRBJ1-4	.	TRBV5-1	.	TGCGCCAGCAGCTTTGGCTCTCCTAATGAAAAACTGTTTTTT	CASSFGSPNEKLFF
TRBJ2-7	TRBD1	TRBV19	.	TGTGCCAGTAGAGGACAGGCGTCCTACGAGCAGTACTTC	CASRGQASYEQYF
TRBJ1-3	.	TRBV10-3	.	TGTGCCATCAGTGAAGGAGGTGGAAACACCATATATTTT	CAISEGGGNTIYF
TRBJ1-2	.	TRBV2	.	TGTGCCAGCAGTGGGAACGGCCTTTTGGATGGCTACACCTTC	CASSGNGLLDGYTF
TRBJ2-6	.	TRBV20-1	.	TGCAGTGCTAGTCAACCTAACTCTGGGGCCAACGTCCTGACTTTC	CSASQPNSGANVLTF
TRBJ1-6	.	TRBV7-9	.	TGTGCCAGCAGCCGAGGGGACCATAATTCACCCCTCCACTTT	CASSRGDHNSPLHF
TRBJ2-3	.	TRBV12-5	.	TGTGCTAGTGGGAGACAGTCCCCGGATACGCAGTATTTT	CASGRQSPDTQYF
TRBJ2-1	.	TRBV7-9	.	TGTGCCAGCAGCTTAGGGGCTGACAATGAGCAGTTCTTC	CASSLGADNEQFF
TRBJ1-2	TRBD1	TRBV28	.	TGTGCCAGCAGTGTGACAGGGCGCTATGGCTACACCTTC	CASSVTGRYGYTF
TRBJ1-1	TRBD1	TRBV6-1	.	TGTGCCAGCAGTGAACTACAGGGGGCGGGCACTGAAGCTTTCTTT	CASSELQGAGTEAFF
TRBJ1-3	TRBD1	TRBV2	.	TGTGCCAGCAGACAGGGGTTAAGGGGAAACACCATATATTTT	CASRQGLRGNTIYF
TRBJ2-1	TRBD2	TRBV4-1	.	TGCGCCAGCAGCCAAGATCGACTAGCGGGCTACAATGAGCAGTTCTTC	CASSQDRLAGYNEQFF
TRBJ2-3	TRBD1	TRBV19	.	TGTGCCAGTAGTGCAGGACAGGCAGATACGCAGTATTTT	CASSAGQADTQYF
TRBJ2-3	.	TRBV10-2	once	TGCGCCAGCAGCGATAGTACAGATACGCAGTATTTT	CASSDSTDTQYF
TRBJ2-3	.	TRBV2	.	TGTGCCAGCAACCCTCGGGGGCGATCGGGTACGCAGTATTTT	CASNPRGRSGTQYF
TRBJ2-7	TRBD1	TRBV27	.	TGTGCCAGCAGTTCGGGACAGTCCTACGAGCAGTACTTC	CASSSGQSYEQYF
TRBJ2-7	.	TRBV12-3/TRBV12-4	.	TGTGCCAGCAGCCGATGGGGGGACAGTCAGTACTTC	CASSRWGDSQYF
TRBJ2-1	.	TRBV2	.	TGTGCCAGCAGTGAGGCTGGGTGGGACAATGAGCAGTTCTTC	CASSEAGWDNEQFF
TRBJ2-1	.	TRBV5-6	few	TGTGCCAGCAGCTTCCGGGCCTCCCTCGGGGAGCAGTTCTTC	CASSFRASLGEQFF
TRBJ1-3	.	TRBV19	once	TGTGCCAGTAGCCTCGATCCGGGAAACACCATATATTTT	CASSLDPGNTIYF
TRBJ1-1	.	TRBV19	.	TGTGCCAGTAGTATGTGGGGGACTAACACTGAAGCTTTCTTT	CASSMWGTNTEAFF
TRBJ1-1	.	TRBV29-1	.	TGCAGCGTTAGTGGCATGATGAACACTGAAGCTTTCTTT	CSVSGMMNTEAFF
TRBJ2-3	TRBD2	TRBV29-1	once	TGCAGCGTTGATGGGGCGGGGGGGAACACAGATACGCAGTATTTT	CSVDGAGGNTDTQYF
TRBJ2-2	TRBD2	TRBV27	.	TGTGCCAGCAGTTTCCTGGGGAGGGCGGGGGCGAACACCGGGGAGCTGTTTTTT	CASSFLGRAGANTGELFF
TRBJ2-7	.	TRBV29-1	.	TGCAGCGTTGAGAGGGGATACGAGCAGTACTTC	CSVERGYEQYF
TRBJ1-2	TRBD1	TRBV6-5	.	TGTGCCAGCAGTACCCGGGACAGGCCCTATGGCTACACCTTC	CASSTRDRPYGYTF
TRBJ1-4	TRBD1	TRBV19	.	TGTGCCAGTAAGGACAGGGGATGGGCAACTAATGAAAAACTGTTTTTT	CASKDRGWATNEKLFF
TRBJ1-2	TRBD1	TRBV28	once	TGTGCCAGCAGTACCGGGACAGGGGTGGGTTCGGGCGGCTACACCTTC	CASSTGTGVGSGGYTF
TRBJ2-7	.	TRBV7-6	.	TGTGCCAGCAGCCACGGAGGGGTCAACGAGCAGTACTTC	CASSHGGVNEQYF
TRBJ1-5	.	TRBV4-1	.	TGCGCCAGCAGCCAAGGATCGGGACTGGGAGGGAATCAGCCCCAGCATTTT	CASSQGSGLGGNQPQHF
TRBJ2-1	TRBD1	TRBV24-1	.	TGTGCCACCAGTGACTACAGGGGAAATGAGCAGTTCTTC	CATSDYRGNEQFF
TRBJ1-6	.	TRBV15	.	TGTGCCACCAGCAGAATAGACAGAGGGATCCTTTCACCCCTCCACTTT	CATSRIDRGILSPLHF
TRBJ1-5	.	TRBV5-6	.	TGTGCCAGCAGCTGGGGGAGCAATCAGCCCCAGCATTTT	CASSWGSNQPQHF
TRBJ2-2	TRBD2	TRBV5-1	.	TGCGCCAGCTCCCCCAGTCCAGCGGGGCAACCCGGGGAGCTGTTTTTT	CASSPSPAGQPGELFF
TRBJ2-7	.	TRBV7-2	.	TGTGCCAGCAGCCCGCACCCTGGCCACGAGCAGTACTTC	CASSPHPGHEQYF